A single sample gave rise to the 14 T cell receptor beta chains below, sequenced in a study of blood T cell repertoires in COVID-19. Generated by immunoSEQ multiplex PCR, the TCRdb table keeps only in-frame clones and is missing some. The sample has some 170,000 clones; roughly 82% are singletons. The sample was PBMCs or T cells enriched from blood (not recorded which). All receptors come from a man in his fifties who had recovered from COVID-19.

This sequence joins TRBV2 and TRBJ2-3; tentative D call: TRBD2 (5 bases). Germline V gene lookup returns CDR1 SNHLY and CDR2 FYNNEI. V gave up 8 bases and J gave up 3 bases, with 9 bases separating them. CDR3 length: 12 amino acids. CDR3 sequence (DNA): TGTGCCAGCGGGCGGGTTACAGATACGCAGTATTTT. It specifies CASGRVTDTQYF.

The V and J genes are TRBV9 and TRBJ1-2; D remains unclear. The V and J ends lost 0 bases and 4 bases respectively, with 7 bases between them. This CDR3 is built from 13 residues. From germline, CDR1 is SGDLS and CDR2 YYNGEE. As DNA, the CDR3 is TGTGCCAGCAGCGTAGGGCAGTCCTATGGCTACACCTTC. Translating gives CASSVGQSYGYTF.

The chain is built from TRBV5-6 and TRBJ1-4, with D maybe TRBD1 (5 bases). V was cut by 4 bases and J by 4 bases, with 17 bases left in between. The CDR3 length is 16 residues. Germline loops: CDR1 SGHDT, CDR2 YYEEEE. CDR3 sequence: CASSAPKGSGNEKLFF. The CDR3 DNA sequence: TGTGCCAGCAGCGCCCCGAAGGGGTCCGGTAATGAAAAACTGTTTTTT.

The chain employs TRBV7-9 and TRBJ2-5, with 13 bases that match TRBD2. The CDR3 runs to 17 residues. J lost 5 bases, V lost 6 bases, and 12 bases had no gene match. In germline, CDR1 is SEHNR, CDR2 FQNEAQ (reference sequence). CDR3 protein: CASSSPLLAGGHETQYF. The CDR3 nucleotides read TGTGCCAGCAGTTCGCCCCTACTAGCGGGGGGGCATGAGACCCAGTACTTC.

The CDR3 reads CATSIPAGPGPAFF. In DNA, the CDR3 is TGTGCCACCAGCATCCCAGCGGGACCGGGCCCAGCTTTCTTT. V and J are TRBV15 and TRBJ1-1, with D possibly matching TRBD1 (5 bases). Germline loops: CDR1 LNHNV, CDR2 YYDKDF (reference sequence). This CDR3 comprises 14 residues. V was cut by 4 bases and J by 10 bases, with 19 bases left in between.

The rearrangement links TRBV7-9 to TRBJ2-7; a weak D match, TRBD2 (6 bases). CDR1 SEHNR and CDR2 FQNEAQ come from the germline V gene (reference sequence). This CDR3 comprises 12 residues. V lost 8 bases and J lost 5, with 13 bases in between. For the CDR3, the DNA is TGTGCCAGCTCGGGACTCCGTCACGAGCAGTACTTC. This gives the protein CASSGLRHEQYF.

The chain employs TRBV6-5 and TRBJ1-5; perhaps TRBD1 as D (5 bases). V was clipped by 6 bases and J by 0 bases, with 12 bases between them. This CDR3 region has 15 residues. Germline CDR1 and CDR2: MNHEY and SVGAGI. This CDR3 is CASRLAGFSNQPQHF. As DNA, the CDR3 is TGTGCCAGCAGGTTAGCAGGGTTTAGCAATCAGCCCCAGCATTTT.

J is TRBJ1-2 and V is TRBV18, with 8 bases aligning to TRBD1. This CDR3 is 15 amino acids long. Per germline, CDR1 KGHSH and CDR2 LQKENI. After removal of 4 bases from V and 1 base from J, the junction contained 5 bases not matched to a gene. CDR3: CASSLGQGVNYGYTF. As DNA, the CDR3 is TGTGCCAGCTCACTCGGACAGGGCGTTAACTATGGCTACACCTTC.

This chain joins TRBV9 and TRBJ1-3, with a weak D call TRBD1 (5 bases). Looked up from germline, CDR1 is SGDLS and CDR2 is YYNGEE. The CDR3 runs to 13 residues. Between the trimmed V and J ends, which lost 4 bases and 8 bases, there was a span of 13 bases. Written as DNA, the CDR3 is TGTGCCAGCAGCATCCAGGGCGGGGACACCATATATTTT. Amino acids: CASSIQGGDTIYF.

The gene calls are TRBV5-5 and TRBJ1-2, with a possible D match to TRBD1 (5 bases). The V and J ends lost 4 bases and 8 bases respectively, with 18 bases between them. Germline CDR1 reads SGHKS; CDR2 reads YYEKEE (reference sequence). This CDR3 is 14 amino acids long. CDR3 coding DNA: TGTGCCAGCAGCACTTCACCCGTGGAGGGGGGCTACACCTTC. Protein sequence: CASSTSPVEGGYTF. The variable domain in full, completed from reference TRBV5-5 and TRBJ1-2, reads DAGVTQSPTHLIKTRGQQVTLRCSPISGHKSVSWYQQVLGQGPQFIFQYYEKEERGRGNFPDRFSARQFPNYSSELNVNALLLGDSALYLCASSTSPVEGGYTFGSGTRLTVV.

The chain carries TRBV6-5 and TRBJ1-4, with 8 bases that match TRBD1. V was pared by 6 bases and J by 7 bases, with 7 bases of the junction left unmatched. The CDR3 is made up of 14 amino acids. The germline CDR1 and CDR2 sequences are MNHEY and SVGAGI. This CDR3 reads CASSTRQGSEKLFF. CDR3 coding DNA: TGTGCCAGCAGCACTAGACAGGGGAGTGAAAAACTGTTTTTT.

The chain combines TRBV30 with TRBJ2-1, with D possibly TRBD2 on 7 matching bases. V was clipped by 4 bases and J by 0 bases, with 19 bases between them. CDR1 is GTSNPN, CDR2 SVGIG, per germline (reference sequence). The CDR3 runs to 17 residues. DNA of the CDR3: TGTGCCTGGACCGGAGGGGGGGGCGTCGGCTCCTACAATGAGCAGTTCTTC. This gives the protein CAWTGGGGVGSYNEQFF.

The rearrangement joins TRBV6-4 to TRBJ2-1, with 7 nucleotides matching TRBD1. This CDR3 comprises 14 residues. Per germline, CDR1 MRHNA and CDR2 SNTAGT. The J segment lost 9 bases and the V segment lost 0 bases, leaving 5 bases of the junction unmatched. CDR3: CASSDSYEGAEQFF. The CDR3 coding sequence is TGTGCCAGCAGTGACTCGTATGAGGGGGCTGAGCAGTTCTTC.

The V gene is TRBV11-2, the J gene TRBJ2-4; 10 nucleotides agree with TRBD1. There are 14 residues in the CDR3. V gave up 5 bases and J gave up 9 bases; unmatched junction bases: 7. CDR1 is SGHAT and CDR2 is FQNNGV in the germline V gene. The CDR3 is CASSLPGQGLIQYF. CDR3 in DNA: TGTGCCAGCAGCCTTCCGGGACAGGGGCTCATTCAGTACTTC. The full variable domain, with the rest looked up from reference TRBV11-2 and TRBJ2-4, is EAGVAQSPRYKIIEKRQSVAFWCNPISGHATLYWYQQILGQGPKLLIQFQNNGVVDDSQLPKDRFSAERLKGVDSTLKIQPAKLEDSAVYLCASSLPGQGLIQYFGAGTRLSVL.